This T cell receptor (beta chain) was observed in a study of T cell responses to AZD1222 COVID-19 vaccine. Study-wide findings and caveats: Close to half of spike-specific TCRs reportedly recognize unmutated variant regions. All repertoire sampling was performed exclusively after the peak T cell response.

Concerning this clone: What it recognizes is unknown. The same CDR3 arises from other DNA sequences in this sample as well.

Researchers grouped second doses given at about 4 or about 12 weeks into one pool. V gave up 3 bases and J gave up 0 bases, with 5 bases separating them. Germline V gives CDR1 MNHEY, CDR2 SMNVEV (reference sequence). There are 13 residues in the CDR3. This table comes from immunoSEQ multiplex PCR, and its TCRdb copy is limited to in-frame clones, with some not included. The sample includes about 150,000 clones, roughly 90% seen only once; the top ten take roughly 3.2%. Material: peripheral blood, obtained 28 days after the second AZD1222 dose. The clonotype comes from an adult who received the AZD1222 COVID-19 vaccine. The chain combines TRBV27 with TRBJ1-1; a possible D gene is TRBD1 (5 bases). CDR3 protein: CASSLTVNTEAFF. CDR3 in DNA: TGTGCCAGCAGTTTGACAGTGAACACTGAAGCTTTCTTT.